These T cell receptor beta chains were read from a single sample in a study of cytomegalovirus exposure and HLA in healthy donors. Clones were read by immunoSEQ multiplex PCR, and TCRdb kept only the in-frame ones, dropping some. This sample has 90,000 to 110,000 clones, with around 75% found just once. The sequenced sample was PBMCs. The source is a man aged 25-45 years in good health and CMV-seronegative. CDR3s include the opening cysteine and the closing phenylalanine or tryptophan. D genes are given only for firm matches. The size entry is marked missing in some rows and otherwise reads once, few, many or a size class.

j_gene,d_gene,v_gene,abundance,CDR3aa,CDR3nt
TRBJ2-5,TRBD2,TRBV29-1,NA,CSVDEAGESETQYF,TGCAGCGTTGATGAAGCGGGAGAGTCAGAGACCCAGTACTTC
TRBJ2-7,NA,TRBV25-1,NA,CASSENEESYEQYF,TGTGCCAGCAGTGAGAACGAGGAATCCTACGAGCAGTACTTC
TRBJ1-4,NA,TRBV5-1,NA,CASSNPTGLPNEKLFF,TGCGCCAGCTCCAATCCCACAGGGCTGCCTAATGAAAAACTGTTTTTT
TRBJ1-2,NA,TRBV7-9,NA,CASSQAGDYGYTF,TGTGCCAGCAGTCAGGCGGGGGACTATGGCTACACCTTC
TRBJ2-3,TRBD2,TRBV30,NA,CAFRTSGGANTQYF,TGTGCCTTCCGGACTAGCGGGGGTGCTAATACGCAGTATTTT
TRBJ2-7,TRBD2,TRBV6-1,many,CASTLSGGEQYF,TGTGCCAGCACACTCAGCGGGGGCGAGCAGTACTTC
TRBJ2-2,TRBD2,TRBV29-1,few,CSVGASGNTGELFF,TGCAGCGTTGGAGCTAGCGGGAACACCGGGGAGCTGTTTTTT
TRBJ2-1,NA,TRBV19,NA,CASSIPLFLSSYNEQFF,TGTGCCAGTAGTATCCCCCTCTTCCTGAGCTCCTACAATGAGCAGTTCTTC
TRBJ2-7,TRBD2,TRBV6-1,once,CASSQPGGGSYEQYF,TGTGCCAGCAGCCAACCGGGGGGAGGATCCTACGAGCAGTACTTC
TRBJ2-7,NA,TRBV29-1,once,CSVATGGQGEQYF,TGCAGCGTTGCTACGGGGGGCCAGGGCGAGCAGTACTTC
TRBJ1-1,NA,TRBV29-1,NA,CSVTLPGLRAF,TGCAGCGTGACCCTACCGGGACTTAGGGCCTTT
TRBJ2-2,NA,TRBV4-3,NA,CASSQDRGWNTGELFF,TGCGCCAGCAGCCAAGACAGGGGATGGAACACCGGGGAGCTGTTTTTT
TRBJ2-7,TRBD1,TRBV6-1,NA,CASIIATGAHEQYF,TGTGCCAGCATAATAGCGACAGGGGCCCACGAGCAGTACTTC
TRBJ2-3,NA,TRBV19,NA,CASSMEVSTDTQYF,TGTGCCAGTAGTATGGAGGTTAGCACAGATACGCAGTATTTT
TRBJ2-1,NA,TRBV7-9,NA,CASSPPRAEQFF,TGTGCCAGCAGCCCCCCTCGAGCTGAGCAGTTCTTC
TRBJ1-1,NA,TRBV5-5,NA,CASSLAENTEAFF,TGTGCCAGCAGCTTAGCGGAGAACACTGAAGCTTTCTTT
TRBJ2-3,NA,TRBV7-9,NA,CASSLGGLSHADTQYF,TGTGCCAGCAGCTTAGGAGGGCTTAGTCATGCAGATACGCAGTATTTT
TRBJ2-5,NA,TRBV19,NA,CASSTGETQYF,TGTGCCAGTAGTACGGGGGAGACCCAGTACTTC
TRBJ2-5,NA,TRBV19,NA,CASSMGQGRQETQYF,TGTGCCAGTAGTATGGGTCAGGGGCGACAAGAGACCCAGTACTTC
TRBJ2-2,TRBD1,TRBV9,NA,CASSTGDRVNTGELFF,TGTGCCAGCAGCACCGGGGACAGGGTGAACACCGGGGAGCTGTTTTTT
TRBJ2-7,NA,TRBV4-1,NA,CASSQGLVADTYEQYF,TGCGCCAGCAGCCAAGGTCTGGTAGCGGATACCTACGAGCAGTACTTC
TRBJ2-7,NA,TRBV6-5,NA,CASSSSNEQYF,TGTGCCAGCAGTTCTAGCAACGAGCAGTACTTC
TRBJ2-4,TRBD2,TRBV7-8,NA,CATTSNSGSWNIQYF,TGTGCCACCACTTCAAATAGCGGGAGTTGGAACATTCAGTACTTC
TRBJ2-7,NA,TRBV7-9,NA,CSSSPQGYEQHF,TGTTCCAGCAGCCCTCAGGGCTACGAGCAGCACTTC
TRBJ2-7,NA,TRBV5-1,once,CASSSDSSYEQYF,TGCGCCAGCAGCAGCGACAGCTCCTACGAGCAGTACTTC
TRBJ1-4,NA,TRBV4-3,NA,CASSQEHSRGSEKLFF,TGCGCCAGCAGCCAAGAGCACTCTCGAGGGAGTGAAAAACTGTTTTTT
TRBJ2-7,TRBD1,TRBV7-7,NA,CASSSGTGITEQYF,TGTGCCAGCAGCTCCGGGACAGGGATCACCGAGCAGTACTTC
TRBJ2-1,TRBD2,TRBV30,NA,CAWSVPERGNNEQFF,TGTGCCTGGAGTGTACCCGAGCGGGGGAACAATGAGCAGTTCTTC
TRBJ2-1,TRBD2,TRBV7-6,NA,CASSSRNPGGLGPYNEQFF,TGTGCCAGCAGCTCCCGTAACCCCGGCGGACTAGGGCCCTACAATGAGCAGTTCTTC